Presented here are 27 T cell receptor beta chains from one specimen sequenced in a study of blood T cells in healthy people across ages. Through a sample-barcoded 5' primer and a J-beta primer mix, a second PCR was run for about 6 to 11 cycles. MiXCR was run by TCRdb on the 5' RACE reads, yielding one entry per CDR3 protein. Seen here are some 1.7 million distinct CDR3 sequences, over 25% observed once, and the top ten hold around 7.7%. The material sequenced was blood. The origin of the receptors is a woman in her twenties or thirties in good health.

V and J are TRBV20-1 and TRBJ2-3; unclear D gene. Trimming pared 3 bases from V and 5 bases from J, leaving 12 bases between. Per germline, CDR1 DFQATT and CDR2 SNEGSKA (reference sequence). The CDR3 runs to 13 residues. The CDR3 sequence is CSASLSEVDTQYF. The CDR3, as DNA: TGCAGTGCTAGCCTCTCAGAGGTAGATACGCAGTATTTT.

The rearrangement uses TRBV27 and TRBJ1-4; D perhaps matches TRBD1 (5 bases). Germline lookup yields CDR1 MNHEY and CDR2 SMNVEV (reference sequence). This CDR3 region has 14 residues. Trimming stripped 5 bases from V and 4 bases from J, with 11 bases between. The CDR3 is CASSKTALNEKLFF. The CDR3 DNA reads TGTGCCAGCAGTAAGACAGCCCTTAATGAAAAACTGTTTTTT.

The chain carries TRBV6-6 and TRBJ1-5, with D perhaps TRBD1 (6 bases). Germline-derived CDR1 and CDR2 are MNHNY and SVGAGI (reference sequence). Trimming left V 7 bases short and J 3 bases short, with 13 bases between. This CDR3 has 14 amino acids. CDR3 DNA: TGTGCCAGCACCGAGGGGGGTTACAATCAGCCCCAGCATTTT. Protein product: CASTEGGYNQPQHF.

The chain combines TRBV3-1 with TRBJ2-5; 9 nucleotides match TRBD2. CDR1 is LGHDT, CDR2 YNNKEL, per germline (reference sequence). This CDR3 region has 18 residues. After removal of 2 bases from V and 5 bases from J, the junction contained 15 bases not matched to a gene. Here the CDR3 reads CASSQTGQRGVDGETQYF. In DNA form, the CDR3 reads TGTGCCAGCAGCCAAACTGGCCAGCGGGGGGTCGATGGGGAGACCCAGTACTTC.

V gene TRBV12-3 or TRBV12-4 combines with J gene TRBJ2-1; 11 positions agree with TRBD2. This CDR3 has 18 amino acids. V dropped 8 bases and J dropped 7; count of bases not matched to a gene: 19. CDR3 sequence reads: CASLAPRGNSGRANEQFF. CDR3 coding DNA: TGTGCCAGCCTCGCACCCCGGGGGAATAGCGGGAGGGCAAATGAGCAGTTCTTC.

The table lists this clonotype with a few counts. V is TRBV7-9 and J is TRBJ1-2; D gene uncertain. The CDR3 has 16 amino acids. The ends were cut back, 1 base at V and 6 bases at J, with 18 bases in the middle. Germline lookup yields CDR1 SEHNR and CDR2 FQNEAQ (reference sequence). The CDR3 is CASSLGSATTRDGYTF. CDR3 DNA: TGTGCCAGCAGCTTAGGATCCGCGACAACTCGAGATGGCTACACCTTC.

This chain joins TRBV6-6 and TRBJ2-1; D is perhaps TRBD1 (6 bases). The CDR3 length is 14 residues. Trimming shortened V by 6 bases and J by 3 bases, and 12 bases separated the two germline ends. The V gene's germline CDR1 is MNHNY and CDR2 SVGAGI (reference sequence). This CDR3 is CASSDRISYNEQFF. CDR3 nucleotides: TGTGCCAGCAGCGACAGGATAAGCTACAATGAGCAGTTCTTC.

The rearrangement uses TRBV7-9 and TRBJ2-1; D remains ambiguous. The germline V gene has CDR1 SEHNR and CDR2 FQNEAQ (reference sequence). This CDR3 contains 12 residues. V was clipped by 9 bases and J by 7 bases, with 13 bases between them. CDR3 bases: TGTGCCAGTAGTATAGGAATAAATGAGCAGTTCTTC. Its protein product is CASSIGINEQFF.

This sequence joins TRBV20-1 and TRBJ2-2, with 8 bases matching TRBD2. This CDR3 is built from 16 residues. Germline-derived CDR1 and CDR2 are DFQATT and SNEGSKA (reference sequence). V shed 8 bases and J 1 base; nucleotides not matched to a gene: 12. This CDR3 reads CSRPQGSGRNTGELFF. For the CDR3, the DNA is TGCAGTCGCCCTCAGGGAAGCGGGAGGAACACCGGGGAGCTGTTTTTT.

Ten or more counts support this clonotype. The rearrangement joins TRBV29-1 to TRBJ2-5; D is undetermined. V lost 5 bases and J lost 0, with 13 bases in between. Germline V lookup: CDR1 SQVTM, CDR2 ANQGSEA. The CDR3 totals 14 residues. CDR3 amino acids: CSVQTPAYQETQYF. CDR3 DNA sequence: TGCAGCGTTCAAACTCCGGCTTACCAAGAGACCCAGTACTTC. The full variable domain, with the rest looked up from reference TRBV29-1 and TRBJ2-5, is SAVISQKPSRDICQRGTSLTIQCQVDSQVTMMFWYRQQPGQSLTLIATANQGSEATYESGFVIDKFPISRPNLTFSTLTVSNMSPEDSSIYLCSVQTPAYQETQYFGPGTRLLVL.

This clonotype was seen a few times. The V call is TRBV5-1, the J call TRBJ1-1; D is perhaps TRBD1 (6 bases). With 4 bases removed from V and 1 base from J, the gap between germline ends came to 14 bases. Germline V gives CDR1 SGHRS, CDR2 YFSETQ. The CDR3 has 15 amino acids. CDR3 coding DNA: TGCGCCAGCAGCCTCAGGGGTCGCTCGAACACTGAAGCTTTCTTT. This sequence encodes CASSLRGRSNTEAFF.

This clonotype was seen a few times. The chain combines TRBV5-1 with TRBJ2-5; the D gene is possibly TRBD1 (5 bases). Germline loops: CDR1 SGHRS, CDR2 YFSETQ. The length of the CDR3 is 17 residues. V gave up 0 bases and J gave up 5 bases, with 20 bases separating them. CDR3 region: CASSLGVGAESWETQYF. CDR3 nucleotides: TGCGCCAGCAGCTTGGGAGTAGGGGCGGAATCCTGGGAGACCCAGTACTTC. Using reference TRBV5-1 and TRBJ2-5 for the parts outside the CDR3, the full variable domain is KAGVTQTPRYLIKTRGQQVTLSCSPISGHRSVSWYQQTPGQGLQFLFEYFSETQRNKGNFPGRFSGRQFSNSRSEMNVSTLELGDSALYLCASSLGVGAESWETQYFGPGTRLLVL.

This clonotype was seen a few times. This chain connects TRBV15 to TRBJ1-5; 7 positions agree with TRBD1. The CDR3 sequence is 17 residues long. The junction had 13 bases not matched to a gene; V was cut back by 3 bases and J by 5 bases. Per germline, CDR1 LNHNV and CDR2 YYDKDF (reference sequence). In nucleotides, the CDR3 is TGTGCCACCAGCAGCCGAAACTCGGGACAGCGTTATCAGCCCCAGCATTTT. Translated: CATSSRNSGQRYQPQHF.

The chain links TRBV28 to TRBJ2-7; TRBD1 aligns across 10 bases. The J segment lost 5 bases and the V segment lost 3 bases, leaving 22 bases of the junction unmatched. The CDR3 spans 20 residues. Germline CDR1 and CDR2: MDHEN and SYDVKM. This chain's CDR3 is CASSFLVETGGGGAVHEQYF. In DNA form, the CDR3 reads TGTGCCAGCAGTTTTCTGGTTGAGACAGGGGGCGGAGGGGCGGTCCACGAGCAGTACTTC. Combining the CDR3 with reference TRBV28 and TRBJ2-7 gives the whole variable domain DVKVTQSSRYLVKRTGEKVFLECVQDMDHENMFWYRQDPGLGLRLIYFSYDVKMKEKGDIPEGYSVSREKKERFSLILESASTNQTSMYLCASSFLVETGGGGAVHEQYFGPGTRLTVT.

This clonotype was recorded at least ten times. The chain has TRBV20-1 and TRBJ1-5; D is uncertain. This CDR3 spans 14 amino acids. Deletions cut 3 bases from V and 0 bases from J, with 9 bases between. Germline assignment: CDR1 DFQATT and CDR2 SNEGSKA (reference sequence). The CDR3 nucleotides read TGCAGTGCTAGCTCGCTATATAGCAATCAGCCCCAGCATTTT. Its protein product is CSASSLYSNQPQHF.

This clonotype was seen more than once but under ten times. The chain couples TRBV5-8 to TRBJ2-4; 8 bases are a match to TRBD2. The CDR3 is made up of 19 amino acids. Germline CDR1 SGHTS, CDR2 YDEGEE. V shed 4 bases and J 0 bases; nucleotides not matched to a gene: 15. As DNA, the CDR3 is TGTGCCAGCAGCCGGGAGGGGAAAGGGACTTTCCTAGCCAAAAACATTCAGTACTTC. It specifies CASSREGKGTFLAKNIQYF.

This clonotype has more than one count but fewer than ten. The chain employs TRBV5-1 and TRBJ1-4; D perhaps matches TRBD1 (5 bases). The germline CDR1 and CDR2 sequences are SGHRS and YFSETQ. The CDR3 extends over 13 amino acids. Trimming pared 3 bases from V and 5 bases from J, leaving 8 bases between. The CDR3: CASSWDGNEKLFF. For the CDR3, the DNA is TGCGCCAGCAGCTGGGACGGGAATGAAAAACTGTTTTTT. The full variable domain, its missing parts supplied by reference TRBV5-1 and TRBJ1-4, is KAGVTQTPRYLIKTRGQQVTLSCSPISGHRSVSWYQQTPGQGLQFLFEYFSETQRNKGNFPGRFSGRQFSNSRSEMNVSTLELGDSALYLCASSWDGNEKLFFGSGTQLSVL.

This clonotype was counted ten times or more. The CDR3 loop is CASSLEVSSGANVLTF. CDR3 sequence (DNA): TGTGCCAGCAGCTTAGAGGTCAGCTCTGGGGCCAACGTCCTGACTTTC. V and J are TRBV7-9 and TRBJ2-6; D unresolved. This CDR3 region has 16 residues. Trimming removed 1 base at V and 0 bases at J, with 7 bases between. From germline, CDR1 is SEHNR and CDR2 FQNEAQ (reference sequence).

This clonotype was recorded many times. This sequence joins TRBV20-1 and TRBJ1-2; D unresolved. V was cut by 3 bases and J by 6 bases, with 14 bases left in between. This CDR3 is 13 amino acids long. Germline V gene data show CDR1 as DFQATT and CDR2 as SNEGSKA (reference sequence). Here the CDR3 reads CSARAGLGDGYTF. The CDR3, as DNA: TGCAGTGCTAGGGCCGGGCTTGGAGATGGCTACACCTTC.

CDR3 protein: CASSAGGVNTEAFF. The CDR3 region has the DNA TGTGCCAGCAGCGCCGGCGGGGTGAACACTGAAGCTTTCTTT. The chain links TRBV7-9 to TRBJ1-1; no firm D call. Germline assignment: CDR1 SEHNR and CDR2 FQNEAQ (reference sequence). The V end lost 5 bases, the J end lost 0 bases, and 10 bases lay between the germline ends. This CDR3 region has 14 residues.

The chain links TRBV5-1 to TRBJ2-1; D uncertain. The CDR3 has 14 residues. Germline V gives CDR1 SGHRS, CDR2 YFSETQ. The germline V and J ends were trimmed by 2 bases and 8 bases, with 14 bases remaining between them. CDR3 residues: CASSLQFSLDEQFF. The CDR3 nucleotides are TGCGCCAGCAGCTTACAGTTTTCCCTCGATGAGCAGTTCTTC.

The J gene is TRBJ1-2, the V gene TRBV25-1; possibly TRBD1 for D (5 bases). Germline V gives CDR1 MGHDK, CDR2 SYGVNS. V was trimmed by 4 bases and J by 4 bases, leaving 16 bases between them. The CDR3 covers 15 residues. The CDR3 DNA sequence: TGTGCCAGCAGTGGATCGACTCAGGGCCTCTATGGCTACACCTTC. Translated: CASSGSTQGLYGYTF.

The V gene is TRBV5-1, the J gene TRBJ2-3; TRBD2 matches at 7 bases. The CDR3 is 14 amino acids. V dropped 0 bases and J dropped 9; count of bases not matched to a gene: 7. Germline V gene lookup returns CDR1 SGHRS and CDR2 YFSETQ. This CDR3 is CASSLDLAARTQYF. As DNA, the CDR3 is TGCGCCAGCAGCTTGGATCTAGCGGCCCGGACGCAGTATTTT. Combining the CDR3 with reference TRBV5-1 and TRBJ2-3 gives the whole variable domain KAGVTQTPRYLIKTRGQQVTLSCSPISGHRSVSWYQQTPGQGLQFLFEYFSETQRNKGNFPGRFSGRQFSNSRSEMNVSTLELGDSALYLCASSLDLAARTQYFGPGTRLTVL.

This chain links TRBV14 with TRBJ2-1; D is uncertain. Germline values: CDR1 SGHDN, CDR2 FVKESK. The CDR3 sequence is 20 residues long. Deletions cut 4 bases from V and 0 bases from J, with 25 bases between. CDR3 amino acids: CASSPLRLAAWGTSYNEQFF. CDR3 nucleotides: TGTGCCAGCAGCCCCCTTCGACTGGCGGCTTGGGGAACCTCCTACAATGAGCAGTTCTTC. The variable domain in full, with the rest retrieved from reference TRBV14 and TRBJ2-1, is EAGVTQFPSHSVIEKGQTVTLRCDPISGHDNLYWYRRVMGKEIKFLLHFVKESKQDESGMPNNRFLAERTGGTYSTLKVQPAELEDSGVYFCASSPLRLAAWGTSYNEQFFGPGTRLTVL.

This clonotype was found many times. V gene TRBV7-2 combines with J gene TRBJ2-5; no clear D. Germline V gives CDR1 SGHTA, CDR2 FQGNSA. Trimming took off 1 base at V and 5 bases at J, with 5 bases between the two ends. The CDR3 is 12 amino acids. DNA of the CDR3: TGTGCCAGCAGCTTAGATACCGAGACCCAGTACTTC. It encodes CASSLDTETQYF.

This clonotype was counted many times. This chain joins TRBV29-1 and TRBJ2-1, with D perhaps given as TRBD1 or TRBD2 (5 bases each). The CDR3 is 12 residues long. Trimming took off 6 bases at V and 8 bases at J, with 14 bases between the two ends. Germline values: CDR1 SQVTM, CDR2 ANQGSEA. The CDR3 DNA is TGCAGCGTGAATCTAGAGGGGTATGAGCAGTTCTTC. Translated: CSVNLEGYEQFF.

A few counts support this clonotype. The rearrangement joins TRBV16 to TRBJ2-3; D not certain. The germline V gene has CDR1 KGHSY and CDR2 FQNENV. Trimming took off 1 base at V and 1 base at J, with 6 bases between the two ends. The CDR3 is 14 amino acids. The CDR3 protein is CASSQLRGTDTQYF. CDR3 DNA: TGTGCCAGCAGCCAATTACGGGGCACAGATACGCAGTATTTT.